The 13 T cell receptor beta chains in this list originate from one sample, sequenced in a study of T cell repertoires in cytomegalovirus infection. These receptors' antigens are unknown. TCRdb recomputed calls from the reads with MiXCR, one row per CDR3 protein. The sample lists about 220,000 distinct CDR3 sequences; 35% to 40% were seen once. The material sequenced was CD8+ T cells from cultured PBMCs, taken from culture after CMV antigen stimulation. The receptor source for this set is a human donor in good health (CMV status not recorded). Some clones in this sample may be carry-over from other donors' samples.

This clonotype was observed a few times. The V call is TRBV7-2, the J call TRBJ2-1; a possible D gene is TRBD1 (6 bases). V was clipped by 3 bases and J by 7 bases, with 13 bases between them. Germline CDR1 reads SGHTA; CDR2 reads FQGNSA. The CDR3 totals 14 residues. CDR3 amino acids: CASSFPGETNEQFF. The CDR3, as DNA: TGTGCCAGCAGCTTCCCAGGGGAGACGAATGAGCAGTTCTTC.

CDR3 nucleotide sequence: TGTGCCAGCAGTGAACAACACAGAACCGGGGAGCTGTTTTTT. Translating gives CASSEQHRTGELFF. V is TRBV2 and J is TRBJ2-2; no clear D gene. This CDR3 has 14 residues. Trimming removed 2 bases from V and 5 bases from J, with 9 bases in between. Germline CDR1 is SNHLY and CDR2 is FYNNEI.

The sample holds a few counts of this clonotype. The chain combines TRBV7-9 with TRBJ2-5; D remains ambiguous. CDR3 size: 11 residues. With 4 bases removed from V and 5 bases from J, the gap between germline ends came to 5 bases. CDR1 is SEHNR, CDR2 FQNEAQ, per germline (reference sequence). CDR3 in DNA: TGTGCCAGCAGCTCCAAGGAGACCCAGTACTTC. Amino acid sequence: CASSSKETQYF.

This rearrangement joins TRBV7-3 to TRBJ1-6, with D perhaps TRBD1 (5 bases). V lost 2 bases, J lost 4 bases, and 12 bases lay in between. The CDR3 contains 16 residues. Germline values: CDR1 SGHTA, CDR2 FQGTGA. CDR3 nucleotides: TGTGCCAGCAGCTTACAAGCGCAGGGATATAATTCACCCCTCCACTTT. It translates to CASSLQAQGYNSPLHF.

This clonotype appeared many times. The chain couples TRBV7-3 to TRBJ2-7; 9 nucleotides line up with TRBD1. Germline assignment: CDR1 SGHTA and CDR2 FQGTGA. The CDR3 totals 15 residues. With V trimmed by 5 bases and J by 3 bases, 8 bases remained unmatched. The CDR3 nucleotides are TGTGCCAGCAGCCCTGGGACAGGGAGGGGCTACGAGCAGTACTTC. Residues: CASSPGTGRGYEQYF.

This clonotype was recorded a few times. The chain links TRBV7-8 to TRBJ2-5; 7 bases match TRBD2. The V gene end was trimmed by 5 bases and the J gene end by 8 bases; junction bases not matched to a gene: 14. Germline CDR1 and CDR2: SGHVS and FQNEAQ. The CDR3 runs to 15 residues. The CDR3 loop reads CASSHSTSWTDTQYF. In nucleotides, the CDR3 is TGTGCCAGCAGCCACTCGACTAGCTGGACCGACACCCAGTACTTC.

The chain uses TRBV19 and TRBJ1-1; D gene unclear. CDR3 length: 12 amino acids. Per germline, CDR1 LNHDA and CDR2 SQIVND (reference sequence). With 10 bases removed from V and 2 bases from J, the gap between germline ends came to 11 bases. The DNA for the CDR3 is TGTGCCACCTTAGACCTTAACACTGAAGCTTTCTTT. Translating it yields CATLDLNTEAFF.

The chain carries TRBV6-1 and TRBJ1-1; D may be TRBD1 (5 bases). Germline assignment: CDR1 MNHNS and CDR2 SASEGT. The V end lost 2 bases, the J end lost 5 bases, and 24 bases lay between the germline ends. CDR3 length: 18 residues. The chain's CDR3 is CASSEMGRPTRWGTEAFF. CDR3 nucleotides: TGTGCCAGCAGTGAAATGGGCAGACCAACGCGATGGGGGACTGAAGCTTTCTTT.

The V call is TRBV6-2 or TRBV6-3, the J call TRBJ2-5; the D gene could be TRBD1 or TRBD2 (6 bases each). Germline V gives CDR1 MNHEY, CDR2 SVGEGT. Trimming removed 2 bases at V and 5 bases at J, with 21 bases between. CDR3 length equals 17 residues. CDR3 nucleotide sequence: TGTGCCAGCAGTTACGACGGGATGTGGGGGGCCCCGGAGACCCAGTACTTC. Amino acids: CASSYDGMWGAPETQYF.

This clonotype occurred many times. The CDR3, as DNA: TGTGCCAGCAGCCCCCACGGGGGGGAAGAGACCCAGTACTTC. Its translation: CASSPHGGEETQYF. The genes are TRBV11-3 and TRBJ2-5; 8 nucleotides agree with TRBD2. The CDR3 is made up of 14 amino acids. Germline V gene lookup returns CDR1 SGHNT and CDR2 YENEEA. V dropped 5 bases and J dropped 3; count of bases not matched to a gene: 5.

This clonotype has only one observation. The chain recombines TRBV19 with TRBJ1-1, with a possible D match to TRBD1 (5 bases). Germline assignment: CDR1 LNHDA and CDR2 SQIVND (reference sequence). V dropped 5 bases and J dropped 0 bases, with 16 bases sitting between them. This CDR3 contains 16 residues. For the CDR3, the DNA is TGTGCCAGTAGTGGGGGAGACCGCTACATGAACACTGAAGCTTTCTTT. It translates to CASSGGDRYMNTEAFF.

This clonotype was counted a few times. The junction differs from germline at one of its ends, possibly a read error. This chain links TRBV7-3 with TRBJ1-1; D remains ambiguous. Germline V gene lookup returns CDR1 SGHTA and CDR2 FQGTGA. This CDR3 is 13 amino acids long. As DNA, the CDR3 is TGTGCCAGCAGCCAGACTCTCGGGCCCAGATTGGTTTTT. This codes for CASSQTLGPRLVF. The full variable domain, completed using reference TRBV7-3 and TRBJ1-1, is GAGVSQTPSNKVTEKGKYVELRCDPISGHTALYWYRQSLGQGPEFLIYFQGTGAADDSGLPNDRFFAVRPEGSVSTLKIQRTERGDSAVYLCASSQTLGPRLVFGQGTRLTVV.

The genes are TRBV9 and TRBJ2-7; D may match TRBD1 or TRBD2 (5 bases each). This CDR3 region has 15 residues. V dropped 3 bases and J dropped 5 bases, with 18 bases sitting between them. Germline V gene data show CDR1 as SGDLS and CDR2 as YYNGEE. CDR3: CASSGAGTGPNEQYF. As DNA, the CDR3 is TGTGCCAGCAGCGGGGCCGGGACGGGGCCCAACGAGCAGTACTTC. Looking up the rest from reference TRBV9 and TRBJ2-7 gives the full variable domain: DSGVTQTPKHLITATGQRVTLRCSPRSGDLSVYWYQQSLDQGLQFLIQYYNGEERAKGNILERFSAQQFPDLHSELNLSSLELGDSALYFCASSGAGTGPNEQYFGPGTRLTVT.